This entry lists 17 T cell receptor beta chains sequenced from one sample in a study of cytotoxic CD8 clonotypes in ibrutinib-treated CLL. Profiling relied on immunoSEQ multiplex PCR, and the TCRdb table lists in-frame clones only, not all of them. This table has some 300,000 clones, 70% to 80% appearing once. The material was PBMCs, obtained before ibrutinib treatment. The receptors stem from a human donor with chronic lymphocytic leukemia.

The rearrangement links TRBV5-1 to TRBJ1-1; 10 nucleotides align to TRBD1. CDR3 size: 14 residues. Germline lookup yields CDR1 SGHRS and CDR2 YFSETQ. The V segment lost 4 bases and the J segment 5 bases; nucleotides outside the gene matches: 5. The CDR3 bases are TGCGCCAGCAGCCTAGACAGGGGGCAGACTGAAGCTTTCTTT. The encoded protein is CASSLDRGQTEAFF.

The J gene is TRBJ2-5, the V gene TRBV9; 13 nucleotides line up with TRBD2. The CDR3 loop spans 16 amino acids. J gave up 5 bases and V 3 bases, and 7 bases lay outside the gene matches. Germline CDR1 is SGDLS and CDR2 is YYNGEE. The CDR3: CASSARLAGGSETQYF. The CDR3 DNA is TGTGCCAGCAGCGCGCGACTAGCGGGAGGTTCCGAGACCCAGTACTTC.

This clone was observed a few times. The chain joins TRBV4-1 to TRBJ1-2; D uncertain. Germline V lookup: CDR1 MGHRA, CDR2 YSYEKL. There are 16 residues in the CDR3. V was shortened by 0 bases and J by 2 bases, with 13 bases between the two germline ends. CDR3 in amino acids: CASSQDVRQMNYGYTF. CDR3 in DNA: TGCGCCAGCAGCCAAGATGTACGGCAAATGAACTATGGCTACACCTTC.

The chain has TRBV6-6 and TRBJ1-1; D gene uncertain. Germline V CDR1 and CDR2: MNHNY, SVGAGI (reference sequence). The V end lost 0 bases, the J end lost 5 bases, and 7 bases lay between the germline ends. The CDR3 runs to 13 residues. Here the CDR3 DNA reads TGTGCCAGCAGTTACTCGATGGGGACTGAAGCTTTCTTT. Its translation: CASSYSMGTEAFF.

This rearrangement joins TRBV28 to TRBJ1-2; D is unresolved. V lost 1 base, J lost 8 bases, and 5 bases lay in between. The germline V gene encodes CDR1 MDHEN and CDR2 SYDVKM. There are 11 residues in the CDR3. The CDR3 loop reads CASSLLGGYTF. The CDR3 DNA is TGTGCCAGCAGTTTATTGGGCGGCTACACCTTC.

V usage is TRBV30 and J usage is TRBJ1-5; 8 bases line up with TRBD1. The CDR3 sequence is 14 residues long. The germline CDR1 and CDR2 sequences are GTSNPN and SVGIG (reference sequence). Losses at the gene ends were 5 bases for V and 6 bases for J; bases not matched to a gene: 9. The CDR3 DNA follows: TGTGCCTGGGGGTTACAGGGGGGATCTCAGCCCCAGCATTTT. It encodes CAWGLQGGSQPQHF. The entire variable domain, with the rest obtained from reference TRBV30 and TRBJ1-5, is as follows: SQTIHQWPATLVQPVGSPLSLECTVEGTSNPNLYWYRQAAGRGLQLLFYSVGIGQISSEVPQNLSASRPQDRQFILSSKKLLLSDSGFYLCAWGLQGGSQPQHFGDGTRLSIL.

The CDR3 reads CASSFLAGGGTDTQYF. The CDR3 DNA reads TGTGCCAGCAGTTTTCTAGCGGGAGGGGGCACAGATACGCAGTATTTT. The chain combines TRBV6-6 with TRBJ2-3, with 12 bases fitting TRBD2. The CDR3 runs 16 residues. Germline CDR1 reads MNHNY; CDR2 reads SVGAGI (reference sequence). V trimming: 4 bases; J trimming: 1 base; junction bases outside the gene matches: 3.

This clone has just one count. In DNA form, the CDR3 reads TGTGCCAGCAGTTTTAGCGGGAGCGCACCTTATCCGCAGTATTTT. Protein product: CASSFSGSAPYPQYF. This chain joins TRBV27 and TRBJ2-3; 9 bases fit TRBD2. V gave up 3 bases and J gave up 10 bases; unmatched junction bases: 11. CDR1 and CDR2 from the germline V gene are MNHEY and SMNVEV (reference sequence). The CDR3 spans 15 residues.

This sequence joins TRBV27 and TRBJ1-2; D not resolved. This CDR3 contains 13 residues. Deletions cut 0 bases from V and 5 bases from J, with 7 bases between. Germline V lookup: CDR1 MNHEY, CDR2 SMNVEV (reference sequence). CDR3 residues: CASSLSSGYGYTF. CDR3 coding DNA: TGTGCCAGCAGTTTATCGTCCGGTTATGGCTACACCTTC.

The rearrangement joins TRBV6-1 to TRBJ1-1; D is undetermined. This CDR3 contains 17 residues. CDR1 and CDR2 from the germline V gene are MNHNS and SASEGT. Trimming cost V 0 bases and J 0 bases, with 14 bases left between them. CDR3 region: CASSEAGSFWMNTEAFF. The CDR3 coding sequence is TGTGCCAGCAGTGAAGCTGGGTCCTTTTGGATGAACACTGAAGCTTTCTTT.

This chain connects TRBV14 to TRBJ1-2; the match to TRBD1 covers 12 bases. Unmatched junction bases numbered 6, after V lost 4 bases and J lost 6 bases. In germline, CDR1 is SGHDN, CDR2 FVKESK. This CDR3 contains 15 residues. The CDR3 reads CASSRSGTGGDGYTF. CDR3 coding DNA: TGTGCCAGCAGCCGCTCCGGGACAGGGGGCGATGGCTACACCTTC. Together with reference TRBV14 and TRBJ1-2, the CDR3 gives the full variable domain: EAGVTQFPSHSVIEKGQTVTLRCDPISGHDNLYWYRRVMGKEIKFLLHFVKESKQDESGMPNNRFLAERTGGTYSTLKVQPAELEDSGVYFCASSRSGTGGDGYTFGSGTRLTVV.

The chain combines TRBV27 with TRBJ2-7; 11 nucleotides line up with TRBD2. This CDR3 is built from 15 residues. V trimming: 1 base; J trimming: 5 bases; junction bases outside the gene matches: 4. CDR1 is MNHEY, CDR2 SMNVEV, per germline (reference sequence). The CDR3 nucleotides are TGTGCCAGCAGTTTATATACTAGCGGGAGCCACGAGCAGTACTTC. As protein: CASSLYTSGSHEQYF.

The chain has TRBV19 and TRBJ2-3; 10 positions match TRBD1. The CDR3 has 15 amino acids. V trimming: 6 bases; J trimming: 4 bases; junction bases outside the gene matches: 7. Germline values: CDR1 LNHDA, CDR2 SQIVND (reference sequence). In nucleotides, the CDR3 is TGTGCCAGTAGCCGGGACAGGGGTTATTCAGATACGCAGTATTTT. Encoded protein: CASSRDRGYSDTQYF.

The rearrangement joins TRBV4-3 to TRBJ1-4; no reliable D call. Germline V gives CDR1 LGHNA, CDR2 YSLEER. Trimming stripped 1 base from V and 0 bases from J, with 6 bases between. The CDR3 loop spans 15 amino acids. The DNA for the CDR3 is TGCGCCAGCAGCCAAGGACAAGCAACTAATGAAAAACTGTTTTTT. Its protein is CASSQGQATNEKLFF.

The chain employs TRBV5-6 and TRBJ1-2; a possible D gene is TRBD1 (5 bases). CDR3 length: 13 amino acids. Trimming took off 4 bases at V and 4 bases at J, with 11 bases between the two ends. The germline CDR1 and CDR2 sequences are SGHDT and YYEEEE. CDR3 residues: CASSRGTLYGYTF. Written as DNA, the CDR3 is TGTGCCAGCAGCCGCGGGACTCTCTATGGCTACACCTTC.

The chain couples TRBV7-8 to TRBJ2-2; D may be TRBD1 or TRBD2 (5 bases each). In germline, CDR1 is SGHVS, CDR2 FQNEAQ. V lost 5 bases to trimming and J lost 4 bases, with 17 bases between them. This CDR3 spans 16 amino acids. The CDR3 spells CASSQHEGSGTGELFF. The DNA for the CDR3 is TGTGCCAGCAGCCAGCACGAGGGGTCGGGCACCGGGGAGCTGTTTTTT. The variable domain in full, completed from reference TRBV7-8 and TRBJ2-2, reads GAGVSQSPRYKVAKRGQDVALRCDPISGHVSLFWYQQALGQGPEFLTYFQNEAQLDKSGLPSDRFFAERPEGSVSTLKIQRTQQEDSAVYLCASSQHEGSGTGELFFGEGSRLTVL.

This clone was found once. The chain links TRBV9 to TRBJ2-7; weak D call: TRBD2 (5 bases). Looked up from germline, CDR1 is SGDLS and CDR2 is YYNGEE. V was pared by 0 bases and J by 0 bases, with 7 bases between. The CDR3 has 14 residues. CDR3 amino acids: CASSVVAHSYEQYF. DNA of the CDR3: TGTGCCAGCAGCGTAGTAGCGCACTCCTACGAGCAGTACTTC.